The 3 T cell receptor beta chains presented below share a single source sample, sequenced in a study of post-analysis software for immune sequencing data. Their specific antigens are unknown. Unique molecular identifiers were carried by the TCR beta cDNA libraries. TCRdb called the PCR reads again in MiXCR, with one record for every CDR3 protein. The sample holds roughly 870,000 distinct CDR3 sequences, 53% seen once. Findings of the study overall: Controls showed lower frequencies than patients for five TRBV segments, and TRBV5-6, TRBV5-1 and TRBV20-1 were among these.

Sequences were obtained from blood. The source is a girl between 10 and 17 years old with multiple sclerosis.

The CDR3 region is CASSPGLAGISRTDTQYF. CDR3 sequence (DNA): TGCGCCAGCAGCCCGGGACTAGCGGGGATCTCTAGGACAGATACGCAGTATTTT. The chain combines TRBV5-1 with TRBJ2-3; 13 bases line up with TRBD2. Germline CDR1 reads SGHRS; CDR2 reads YFSETQ. The CDR3 is 18 residues long. V was clipped by 4 bases and J by 3 bases; unmatched bases: 11.

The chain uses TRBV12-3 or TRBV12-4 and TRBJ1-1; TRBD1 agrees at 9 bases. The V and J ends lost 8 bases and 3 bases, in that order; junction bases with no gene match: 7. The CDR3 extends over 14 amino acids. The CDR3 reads CASGITGGDTEAFF. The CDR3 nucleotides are TGTGCCAGCGGGATTACAGGGGGCGACACTGAAGCTTTCTTT.

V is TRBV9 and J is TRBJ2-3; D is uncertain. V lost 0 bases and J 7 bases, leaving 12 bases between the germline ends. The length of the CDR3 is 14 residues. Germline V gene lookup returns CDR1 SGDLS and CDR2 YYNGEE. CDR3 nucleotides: TGTGCCAGCAGCGTAGAGGCCAAGATGAATACGCAGTATTTT. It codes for CASSVEAKMNTQYF.